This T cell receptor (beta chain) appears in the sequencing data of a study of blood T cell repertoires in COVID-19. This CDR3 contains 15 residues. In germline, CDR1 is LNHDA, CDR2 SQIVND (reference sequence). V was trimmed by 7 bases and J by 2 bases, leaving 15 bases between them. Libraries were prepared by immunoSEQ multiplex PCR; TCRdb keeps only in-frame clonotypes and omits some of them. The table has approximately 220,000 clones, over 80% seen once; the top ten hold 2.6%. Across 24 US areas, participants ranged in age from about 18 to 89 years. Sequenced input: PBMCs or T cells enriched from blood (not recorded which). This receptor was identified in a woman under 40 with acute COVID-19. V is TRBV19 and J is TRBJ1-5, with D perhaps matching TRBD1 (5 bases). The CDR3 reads CASTPPARGNQPQHF. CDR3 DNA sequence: TGTGCCAGTACCCCCCCCGCCAGGGGCAATCAGCCCCAGCATTTT.